The T cell receptor (beta chain) described here comes from a study of CD8 T cells in ankylosing spondylitis. TCRdb fed the 5' RACE reads into MiXCR, producing one record per CDR3 protein. The sample includes 290,000 or so distinct CDR3 sequences, less than 25% seen only once; the top ten take roughly 3.4%. Germline CDR1 is SQVTM and CDR2 is ANQGSEA. There are 14 residues in the CDR3. V shed 8 bases and J 1 base; nucleotides not matched to a gene: 10. This clonotype was seen at least ten times. Its antigen remains unidentified. The study's findings and limits: Disease-linked clones reportedly showed significant enrichment in matched ankylosing spondylitis synovial fluid.

The rearrangement links TRBV29-1 to TRBJ1-1; TRBD1 matches at 7 bases. This receptor was identified in a female donor with ankylosing spondylitis or in good health (not recorded which). The sequenced sample was blood, either unsorted or a sorted T cell fraction (not recorded which). The CDR3 region is CSITLQGRNTEAFF. The CDR3, as DNA: TGCAGCATAACCCTACAGGGGAGGAACACTGAAGCTTTCTTT.